A single sample is the source of the 18 T cell receptor beta chains below, sequenced in a study of beta chain features in type 1 diabetes (dated by TCRdb to between 2018 and 2020). The method was the immunoSEQ multiplex PCR assay. The entire amount of isolated RNA was reverse transcribed using the High Capacity cDNA Reverse Transcription Kit, so the sequenced TCRB transcripts were expressed ones. TCRdb's version of the immuneACCESS table is confined to in-frame rearrangements and falls short of the full clone set. An unresolved V gene accounts for under half of the shortfall where checked; the remainder is of unknown origin. The sample includes approximately 150,000 clones, with under 11% observed a single time. Around 1.4% of the sample lies in the top ten. Material: naive CD4+ T cells from blood. Explained via the paper, the cell subset or site label denotes: true naive CD4+ T cells. These receptors were collected from a man younger than 35 in good health.

This rearrangement joins TRBV6-6 to TRBJ1-1; TRBD1 agrees at 9 bases. With V trimmed by 6 bases and J by 4 bases, 12 bases remained unmatched. The CDR3 has 16 amino acids. Germline-derived CDR1 and CDR2 are MNHNY and SVGAGI (reference sequence). As DNA, the CDR3 is TGTGCCAGCAGCTCGTCCGGGACAGGGTTGGTCACTGAAGCTTTCTTT. Translating gives CASSSSGTGLVTEAFF.

The rearrangement joins TRBV28 to TRBJ2-3; 7 bases agree with TRBD1. The CDR3 has 15 residues. The J segment lost 4 bases and the V segment lost 5 bases, leaving 9 bases of the junction unmatched. Germline V gives CDR1 MDHEN, CDR2 SYDVKM. This CDR3 is CASSPERGLPDTQYF. The CDR3 region has the DNA TGTGCCAGCAGTCCAGAGAGGGGGCTACCAGATACGCAGTATTTT. The full variable domain, completed using reference TRBV28 and TRBJ2-3, is DVKVTQSSRYLVKRTGEKVFLECVQDMDHENMFWYRQDPGLGLRLIYFSYDVKMKEKGDIPEGYSVSREKKERFSLILESASTNQTSMYLCASSPERGLPDTQYFGPGTRLTVL.

This clone turned up a few times. V usage is TRBV6-5 and J usage is TRBJ2-3, with D perhaps matching TRBD1 (6 bases). There are 14 residues in the CDR3. Germline V gene data show CDR1 as MNHEY and CDR2 as SVGAGI. The V gene lost 6 bases and the J gene lost 4 bases, with 14 bases spanning the gap. This CDR3 is CASRDSVGADTQYF. For the CDR3, the DNA is TGTGCCAGCAGGGACAGTGTTGGGGCAGATACGCAGTATTTT.

V is TRBV7-2 and J is TRBJ2-5, with a possible D match to TRBD1 (6 bases). Germline values: CDR1 SGHTA, CDR2 FQGNSA. V was pared by 1 base and J by 3 bases, with 9 bases between. CDR3 length equals 14 residues. CDR3 coding DNA: TGTGCCAGCAGCTTAGACAGGGCCAAAGAGACCCAGTACTTC. This encodes CASSLDRAKETQYF. Based on the CDR3 plus reference TRBV7-2 and TRBJ2-5, the full variable domain is GAGVSQSPSNKVTEKGKDVELRCDPISGHTALYWYRQSLGQGLEFLIYFQGNSAPDKSGLPSDRFSAERTGGSVSTLTIQRTQQEDSAVYLCASSLDRAKETQYFGPGTRLLVL.

CDR3 coding DNA: TGTGCCAGTAGTATTGGAACAGGGTTCTCTGGGGCCAACGTCCTGACTTTC. This translates into CASSIGTGFSGANVLTF. The chain is built from TRBV19 and TRBJ2-6; TRBD1 might be the D (6 bases). Trimming stripped 3 bases from V and 0 bases from J, with 12 bases between. Per germline, CDR1 LNHDA and CDR2 SQIVND (reference sequence). CDR3 size: 17 residues.

As for this clone: This clone may be a read error of a much larger clone one base away. In DNA, the CDR3 is TGTGCCAGTAGCTTTAACTCCTACGAGCAGTACTTC. It specifies CASSFNSYEQYF. This chain connects TRBV19 to TRBJ2-7; D gene ambiguous. The CDR3 has 12 amino acids. In germline, CDR1 is LNHDA, CDR2 SQIVND (reference sequence). The V and J ends lost 6 bases and 0 bases respectively, with 6 bases between them.

This clone was observed a handful of times. The chain joins TRBV7-2 to TRBJ2-5, with 10 bases fitting TRBD2. The V segment lost 6 bases and the J segment 4 bases; nucleotides outside the gene matches: 5. Germline lookup yields CDR1 SGHTA and CDR2 FQGNSA. The CDR3 runs to 14 residues. CDR3 sequence reads: CASSLQRGGETQYF. CDR3 sequence (DNA): TGTGCCAGCAGTCTTCAGCGGGGGGGAGAGACCCAGTACTTC.

There are a few counts of this clone. The V and J genes are TRBV4-3 and TRBJ2-3; D might be TRBD2 (5 bases). Germline V lookup: CDR1 LGHNA, CDR2 YSLEER. V was shortened by 1 base and J by 1 base, with 15 bases between the two germline ends. This CDR3 has 17 amino acids. CDR3 sequence (DNA): TGCGCCAGCAGCCAAGGACTCAGCGGAGACCGCACAGATACGCAGTATTTT. Translated, it gives CASSQGLSGDRTDTQYF.

This clone was picked up a small number of times. V and J are TRBV4-1 and TRBJ2-1; unclear D gene. V shed 2 bases and J shed 3 bases, with 8 bases lying between them. CDR1 MGHRA and CDR2 YSYEKL come from the germline V gene. The CDR3 contains 14 residues. The CDR3 region has the DNA TGCGCCAGCAGCCAAAGCGACTTCTACAATGAGCAGTTCTTC. Translated, it gives CASSQSDFYNEQFF.

The J gene is TRBJ2-3, the V gene TRBV6-5; D is possibly TRBD1 (6 bases). V gave up 5 bases and J gave up 0 bases, with 9 bases separating them. The CDR3 consists of 14 residues. Germline CDR1 reads MNHEY; CDR2 reads SVGAGI. The CDR3 DNA sequence: TGTGCCAGCAGTAGAACAGGGAGCACAGATACGCAGTATTTT. Encoded protein: CASSRTGSTDTQYF.

The chain recombines TRBV30 with TRBJ2-3; 8 bases fit TRBD2. Germline V lookup: CDR1 GTSNPN, CDR2 SVGIG (reference sequence). Trimming removed 2 bases from V and 6 bases from J; junction bases left unmatched: 7. The CDR3 has 14 amino acids. The DNA of the CDR3 is TGTGCCTGGAGTAACGGGGGGGCCTTGGATACGCAGTATTTT. It specifies CAWSNGGALDTQYF.

This clone was found a few times. The chain employs TRBV2 and TRBJ2-5, with 7 bases aligning to TRBD2. CDR3 length: 17 residues. The V gene end was trimmed by 0 bases and the J gene end by 1 base; junction bases not matched to a gene: 8. Germline-derived CDR1 and CDR2 are SNHLY and FYNNEI. The DNA for the CDR3 is TGTGCCAGCAGTGAAGCTCGTCAAGCGGGGAGCCAAGAGACCCAGTACTTC. Encoded protein: CASSEARQAGSQETQYF. Variable domain in full (rest from reference TRBV2 and TRBJ2-5): EPEVTQTPSHQVTQMGQEVILRCVPISNHLYFYWYRQILGQKVEFLVSFYNNEISEKSEIFDDQFSVERPDGSNFTLKIRSTKLEDSAMYFCASSEARQAGSQETQYFGPGTRLLVL.

This clone was seen a handful of times. The chain uses TRBV6-1 and TRBJ1-6, with TRBD1 matching 8 bases. CDR3 length: 13 residues. Germline V gene lookup returns CDR1 MNHNS and CDR2 SASEGT. The trim removed 10 bases at V and 7 bases at J, leaving 6 bases unmatched. The CDR3 region is CAILDRVNSPLHF. The CDR3 DNA reads TGTGCCATCCTGGACAGGGTAAATTCACCCCTCCACTTT.

The chain is built from TRBV20-1 and TRBJ1-4; no clear D. Trimming took 3 bases from V and 12 from J, leaving 11 bases between them. Germline assignment: CDR1 DFQATT and CDR2 SNEGSKA (reference sequence). This CDR3 contains 11 residues. The chain's CDR3 is CSARGFAELFF. The DNA of the CDR3 is TGCAGTGCTAGGGGTTTCGCGGAACTGTTTTTT.

This clone turned up a few times. V usage is TRBV10-3 and J usage is TRBJ2-1; D not resolved. Looked up from germline, CDR1 is ENHRY and CDR2 is SYGVKD. This CDR3 has 13 amino acids. Trimming stripped 0 bases from V and 8 bases from J, with 8 bases between. CDR3 coding DNA: TGTGCCATCAGTGAGTCGGCTCACGATGAGCAGTTCTTC. It encodes CAISESAHDEQFF.

This clone was picked up a small number of times. The J gene is TRBJ2-3, the V gene TRBV10-3; D gene unclear. This CDR3 contains 15 residues. Germline lookup yields CDR1 ENHRY and CDR2 SYGVKD. V gave up 6 bases and J gave up 4 bases, with 17 bases separating them. The CDR3 sequence: CAIRGLNMGADTQYF. The CDR3 coding sequence is TGTGCCATCAGGGGCCTGAACATGGGCGCAGATACGCAGTATTTT.

This rearrangement joins TRBV5-1 to TRBJ1-2; 7 bases align to TRBD1. The CDR3 contains 13 residues. CDR1 and CDR2 (germline): SGHRS, YFSETQ. The V segment lost 2 bases and the J segment 6 bases; nucleotides outside the gene matches: 4. CDR3 DNA sequence: TGCGCCAGCAGCTTTCCTACAGGGGATGGCTACACCTTC. Protein sequence: CASSFPTGDGYTF.

The CDR3 is CASSLGQYYGYTF. The CDR3 nucleotides read TGTGCCAGCAGCTTGGGACAGTACTATGGCTACACCTTC. The chain employs TRBV27 and TRBJ1-2; TRBD1 agrees at 7 bases. Germline V gene lookup returns CDR1 MNHEY and CDR2 SMNVEV (reference sequence). After removal of 6 bases from V and 3 bases from J, the junction contained 4 bases not matched to a gene. The CDR3 consists of 13 residues.